This TCR beta chain was obtained from a study of identical twins. The CDR3 extends over 17 amino acids. The V gene end was trimmed by 6 bases and the J gene end by 8 bases; junction bases not matched to a gene: 15. Germline V gene lookup returns CDR1 MNHEY and CDR2 SVGEGT. A few counts support this clonotype. TCRdb re-analysed the 5' RACE reads in MiXCR, keeping a single row per CDR3 protein. The sample carries 420,000 or so distinct CDR3 sequences, 15% to 20% recorded once. The sequencing input was naive T cells sorted from blood. The chain couples TRBV6-2 or TRBV6-3 to TRBJ2-1, with 11 bases aligning to TRBD1. The clonotype was recovered from a man aged 50 to 59 in good health. The CDR3 sequence is CASSRRPWTGGEDEQFF. Here the CDR3 DNA reads TGTGCCAGCAGCCGACGGCCTTGGACAGGGGGCGAGGATGAGCAGTTCTTC.